Listed below are T cell receptor beta chains from one sample, sequenced in a study of cytomegalovirus exposure and HLA in healthy donors. Sequenced by immunoSEQ multiplex PCR; TCRdb stores in-frame clones only, minus some. This table has under 70,000 clones, 65% to 80% appearing once. The specimen was PBMCs. The source of these receptors is a female donor in good health and CMV-seronegative. Each CDR3 is given with its conserved first and last residue. Some rows mark clone size as missing; the rest say once, few, many or name a class of expanded clone.

cdr3_length j_call v_call clone_size cdr3_aa
17 TRBJ2-3 TRBV12-5 NA CASGSIRGTGQEDTQYF
14 TRBJ2-1 TRBV9 NA CASSVGGGFNEQFF
13 TRBJ1-4 TRBV5-1 NA CASSSLSDEKLFF
11 TRBJ2-3 TRBV6-5 NA CASTVADTQYF
13 TRBJ2-7 TRBV7-9 once CATTIRTPNEQYF
13 TRBJ1-2 TRBV7-2 NA CASSPGTVHGYTF
12 TRBJ2-3 TRBV28 NA CASSLLTDTQYF
14 TRBJ1-2 TRBV6-1 NA CASTRRQPNYGYTF
16 TRBJ2-1 TRBV7-6 once CASSLYGASESNEQFF
16 TRBJ2-1 TRBV5-1 few CASSPMTSGSGHEQFF
12 TRBJ2-1 TRBV7-9 NA CASSTTPNEQFF
15 TRBJ2-1 TRBV6-4 medium-sized CASSSQREGKNEQFF
16 TRBJ2-3 TRBV6-4 NA CASSDSGGASTDTQYF
14 TRBJ2-2 TRBV7-9 NA CASTPSGSGGELFF
19 TRBJ2-1 TRBV27 NA CASRSGTSGRSNSYNEQFF
16 TRBJ2-7 TRBV4-3 NA CASSQFWRGSSYEQYF
13 TRBJ2-1 TRBV27 NA CASSSGGAREQFF
14 TRBJ2-7 TRBV7-2 NA CASSTLAGTYEQYF
14 TRBJ2-3 TRBV5-8 NA CASTYSGKTDTQYF
13 TRBJ2-1 TRBV18 NA CASSPVSDNEQFF
17 TRBJ2-1 TRBV7-9 few CASSLAGGTGGAEQQFF
14 TRBJ2-3 TRBV7-3 NA CASSPRGLADTQYF
17 TRBJ2-7 TRBV19 NA CASSIDRQSRSSYEQYF
13 TRBJ2-3 TRBV7-3 NA CASSFSSTDTQYF
16 TRBJ1-3 TRBV9 NA CASSASLGSSGNTIYF
12 TRBJ2-5 TRBV30 NA CAWSRGRETQYF
14 TRBJ2-1 TRBV7-6 NA CASRGLAGGNEQFF
15 TRBJ1-6 TRBV18 NA CASSPQGGRDSPLHF
11 TRBJ2-1 TRBV2 NA CASSERSRQFF
13 TRBJ1-5 TRBV11-2 NA CASSLDSNQPQHF
15 TRBJ1-3 TRBV5-1 NA CASSLSGTGGNTIYF
13 TRBJ2-7 TRBV11-2 NA CASSGDSLNEQYF
12 TRBJ1-1 TRBV29-1 NA CSVRRENTEAFF
14 TRBJ1-5 TRBV19 NA CASSIRVAGPPQHF
15 TRBJ1-3 TRBV2 NA CASRLDRGSGNTIYF
14 NA TRBV6-6 few CASSADRGLYEQYF
14 TRBJ2-2 TRBV5-6 NA CASSSGGGTGELFF
14 TRBJ2-7 TRBV7-9 NA CASSVAGTLYEQYF
19 TRBJ1-1 TRBV28 once CASSRGRVWGGRRNTEAFF
13 TRBJ2-7 TRBV18 NA CASSPLNEYEQYF
13 TRBJ2-1 TRBV6-5 NA CASSDRAHNEQFF